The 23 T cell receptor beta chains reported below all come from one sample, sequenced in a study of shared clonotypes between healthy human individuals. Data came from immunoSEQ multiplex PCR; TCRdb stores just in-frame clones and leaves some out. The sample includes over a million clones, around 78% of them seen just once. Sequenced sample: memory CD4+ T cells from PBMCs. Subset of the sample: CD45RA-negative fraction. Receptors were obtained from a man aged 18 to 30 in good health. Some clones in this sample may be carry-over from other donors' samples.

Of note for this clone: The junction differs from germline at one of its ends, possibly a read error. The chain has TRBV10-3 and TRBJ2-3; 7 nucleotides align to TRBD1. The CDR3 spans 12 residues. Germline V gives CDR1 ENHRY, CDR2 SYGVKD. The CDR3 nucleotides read TGTGCCCTCAGGGGGAGCACAGATACGCAGTATTTT. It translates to CALRGSTDTQYF.

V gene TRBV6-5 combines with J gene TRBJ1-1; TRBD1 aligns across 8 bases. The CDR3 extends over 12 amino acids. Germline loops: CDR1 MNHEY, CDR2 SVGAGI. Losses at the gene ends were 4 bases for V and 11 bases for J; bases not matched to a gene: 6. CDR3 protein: CASSWAGGRAFF. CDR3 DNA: TGTGCCAGCAGTTGGGCAGGGGGCAGGGCTTTCTTT.

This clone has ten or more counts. Here the CDR3 reads CASSLAGQSTDTQYF. CDR3 nucleotides: TGCGCCAGCAGCTTGGCCGGACAGAGCACAGATACGCAGTATTTT. The chain uses TRBV5-1 and TRBJ2-3, with TRBD1 as a possible D gene (6 bases). Germline V gives CDR1 SGHRS, CDR2 YFSETQ. Trimming pared 0 bases from V and 0 bases from J, leaving 8 bases between. The CDR3 spans 15 residues.

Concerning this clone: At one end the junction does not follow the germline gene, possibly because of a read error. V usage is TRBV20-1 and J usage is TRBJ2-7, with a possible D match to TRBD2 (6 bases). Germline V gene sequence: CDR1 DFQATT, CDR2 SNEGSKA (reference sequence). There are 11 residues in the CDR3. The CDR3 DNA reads TGCAGTGCTAGAGATGGGGCTAGCGAGAACTTC. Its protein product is CSARDGASENF.

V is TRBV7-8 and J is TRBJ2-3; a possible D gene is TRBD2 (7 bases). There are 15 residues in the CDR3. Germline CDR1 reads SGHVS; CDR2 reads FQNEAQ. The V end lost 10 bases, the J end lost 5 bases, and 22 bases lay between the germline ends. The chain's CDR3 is CATSQGRGVVDTQYF. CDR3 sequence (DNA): TGTGCCACCTCCCAAGGGAGGGGGGTCGTAGATACGCAGTATTTT. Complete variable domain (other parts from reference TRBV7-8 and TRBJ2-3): GAGVSQSPRYKVAKRGQDVALRCDPISGHVSLFWYQQALGQGPEFLTYFQNEAQLDKSGLPSDRFFAERPEGSVSTLKIQRTQQEDSAVYLCATSQGRGVVDTQYFGPGTRLTVL.

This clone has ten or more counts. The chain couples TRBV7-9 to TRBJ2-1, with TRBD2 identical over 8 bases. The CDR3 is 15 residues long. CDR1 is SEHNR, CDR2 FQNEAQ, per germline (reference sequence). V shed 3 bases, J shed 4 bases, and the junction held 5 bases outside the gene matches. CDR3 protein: CASSFSGTSYNEQFF. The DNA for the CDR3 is TGTGCCAGCAGCTTTAGCGGGACTTCTTACAATGAGCAGTTCTTC.

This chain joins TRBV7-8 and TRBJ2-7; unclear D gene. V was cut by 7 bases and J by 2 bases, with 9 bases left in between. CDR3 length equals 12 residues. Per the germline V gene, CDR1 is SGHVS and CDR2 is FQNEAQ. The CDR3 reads CASTLYPYEQYF. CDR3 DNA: TGTGCCAGCACCCTGTACCCCTACGAGCAGTACTTC.

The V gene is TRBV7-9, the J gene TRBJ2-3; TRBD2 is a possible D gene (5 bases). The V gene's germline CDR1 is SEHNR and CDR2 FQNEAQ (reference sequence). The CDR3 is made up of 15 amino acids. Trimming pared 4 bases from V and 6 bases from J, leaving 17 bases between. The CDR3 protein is CASSSPLRDLDTQYF. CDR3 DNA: TGTGCCAGCAGCTCTCCTTTGAGGGATTTGGATACGCAGTATTTT.

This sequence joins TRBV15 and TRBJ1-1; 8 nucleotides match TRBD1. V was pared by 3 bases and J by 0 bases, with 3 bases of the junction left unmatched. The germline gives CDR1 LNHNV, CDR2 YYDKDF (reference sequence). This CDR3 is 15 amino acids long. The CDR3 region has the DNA TGTGCCACCAGCAGCAGACAGGGGATGAACACTGAAGCTTTCTTT. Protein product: CATSSRQGMNTEAFF.

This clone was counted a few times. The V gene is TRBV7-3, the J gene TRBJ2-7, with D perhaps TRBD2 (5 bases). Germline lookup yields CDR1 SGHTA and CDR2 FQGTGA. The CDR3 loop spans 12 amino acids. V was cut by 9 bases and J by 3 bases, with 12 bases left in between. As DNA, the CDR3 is TGTGCCAGATCGCGGACTTTCTACGAGCAGTACTTC. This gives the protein CARSRTFYEQYF.

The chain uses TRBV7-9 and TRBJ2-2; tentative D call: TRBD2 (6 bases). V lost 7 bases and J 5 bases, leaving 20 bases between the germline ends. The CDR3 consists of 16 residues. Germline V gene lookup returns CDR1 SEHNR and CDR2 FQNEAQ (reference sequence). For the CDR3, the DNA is TGTGCCAGCACTTTGGGCCGGGCGGGACTTACCGGGGAGCTGTTTTTT. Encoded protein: CASTLGRAGLTGELFF.

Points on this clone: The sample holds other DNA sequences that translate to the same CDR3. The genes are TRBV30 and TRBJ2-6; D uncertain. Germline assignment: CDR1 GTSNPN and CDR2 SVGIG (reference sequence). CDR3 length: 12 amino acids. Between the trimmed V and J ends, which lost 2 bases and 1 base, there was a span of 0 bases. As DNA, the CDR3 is TGTGCCTGGAGTTCTGGGGCCAACGTCCTGACTTTC. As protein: CAWSSGANVLTF.

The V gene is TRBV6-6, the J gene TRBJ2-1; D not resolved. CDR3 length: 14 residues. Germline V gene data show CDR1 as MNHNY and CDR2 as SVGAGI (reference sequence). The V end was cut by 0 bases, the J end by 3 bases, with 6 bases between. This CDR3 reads CASSYSSVYNEQFF. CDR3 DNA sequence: TGTGCCAGCAGTTACTCTTCGGTCTACAATGAGCAGTTCTTC.

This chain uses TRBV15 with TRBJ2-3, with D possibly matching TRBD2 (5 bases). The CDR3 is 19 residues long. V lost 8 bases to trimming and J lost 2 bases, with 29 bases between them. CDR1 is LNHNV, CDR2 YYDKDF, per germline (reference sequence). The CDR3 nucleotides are TGTGCCACCGAGGAGGAGAAGCCTAACCCGTCCTATTCCACAGATACGCAGTATTTT. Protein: CATEEEKPNPSYSTDTQYF. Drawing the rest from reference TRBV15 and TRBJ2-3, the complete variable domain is DAMVIQNPRYQVTQFGKPVTLSCSQTLNHNVMYWYQQKSSQAPKLLFHYYDKDFNNEADTPDNFQSRRPNTSFCFLDIRSPGLGDTAMYLCATEEEKPNPSYSTDTQYFGPGTRLTVL.

In nucleotides, the CDR3 is TGCAGCGTTGAAGATCAATATACACAAGAGACCCAGTACTTC. It translates to CSVEDQYTQETQYF. The chain is built from TRBV29-1 and TRBJ2-5; D unclear. CDR1 is SQVTM and CDR2 is ANQGSEA in the germline V gene. Trimming cost V 0 bases and J 2 bases, with 10 bases left between them. CDR3 length: 14 amino acids.

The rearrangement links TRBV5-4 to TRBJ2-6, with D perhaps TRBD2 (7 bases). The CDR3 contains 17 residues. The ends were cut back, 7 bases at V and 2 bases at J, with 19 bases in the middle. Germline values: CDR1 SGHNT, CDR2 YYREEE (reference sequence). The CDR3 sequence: CASGGALPGAGANVLTF. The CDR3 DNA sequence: TGTGCCAGCGGGGGGGCCTTGCCAGGGGCTGGGGCCAACGTCCTGACTTTC.

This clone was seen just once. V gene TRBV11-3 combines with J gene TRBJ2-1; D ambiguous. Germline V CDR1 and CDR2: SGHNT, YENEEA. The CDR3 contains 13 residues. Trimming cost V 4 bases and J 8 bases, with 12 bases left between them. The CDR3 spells CASSSPERDEQFF. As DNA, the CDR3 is TGTGCCAGCAGCTCCCCTGAGCGCGATGAGCAGTTCTTC. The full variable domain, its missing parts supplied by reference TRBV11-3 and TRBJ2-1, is EAGVVQSPRYKIIEKKQPVAFWCNPISGHNTLYWYLQNLGQGPELLIRYENEEAVDDSQLPKDRFSAERLKGVDSTLKIQPAELGDSAVYLCASSSPERDEQFFGPGTRLTVL.

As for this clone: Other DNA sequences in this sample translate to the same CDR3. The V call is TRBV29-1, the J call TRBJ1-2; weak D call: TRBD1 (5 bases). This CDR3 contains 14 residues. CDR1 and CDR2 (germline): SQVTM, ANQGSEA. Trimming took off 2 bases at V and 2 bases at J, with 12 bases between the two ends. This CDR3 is CSVERGQGNYGYTF. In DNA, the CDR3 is TGCAGCGTTGAAAGGGGCCAAGGGAACTATGGCTACACCTTC.

The CDR3 here is CSVGTLGANVLTF. The CDR3 DNA follows: TGCAGCGTTGGGACACTTGGGGCCAACGTCCTGACTTTC. The chain couples TRBV29-1 to TRBJ2-6; D is perhaps TRBD1 (5 bases). The germline gives CDR1 SQVTM, CDR2 ANQGSEA. V was shortened by 4 bases and J by 3 bases, with 7 bases between the two germline ends. The CDR3 sequence is 13 residues long.

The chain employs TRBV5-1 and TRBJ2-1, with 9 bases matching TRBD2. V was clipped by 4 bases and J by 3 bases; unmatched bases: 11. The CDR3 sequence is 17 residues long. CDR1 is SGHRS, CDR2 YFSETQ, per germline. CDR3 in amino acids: CASSLRTSVFDYNEQFF. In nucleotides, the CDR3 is TGCGCCAGCAGCCTCCGGACTAGCGTCTTTGACTACAATGAGCAGTTCTTC.

The CDR3 protein is CASSSTRDRRYEQYF. As DNA, the CDR3 is TGTGCCAGCAGTTCCACTCGGGACAGGAGGTACGAGCAGTACTTC. This rearrangement joins TRBV27 to TRBJ2-7; TRBD1 aligns across 8 bases. The V gene end was trimmed by 4 bases and the J gene end by 4 bases; junction bases not matched to a gene: 9. This CDR3 is built from 15 residues. CDR1 MNHEY and CDR2 SMNVEV come from the germline V gene (reference sequence).

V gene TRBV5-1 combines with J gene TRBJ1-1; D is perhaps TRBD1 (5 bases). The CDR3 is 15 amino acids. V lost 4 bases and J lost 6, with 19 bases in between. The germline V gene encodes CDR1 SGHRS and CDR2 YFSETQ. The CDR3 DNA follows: TGCGCCAGCAGCCCCCTTGGGGGGGTAGGCGCTGAAGCTTTCTTT. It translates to CASSPLGGVGAEAFF.

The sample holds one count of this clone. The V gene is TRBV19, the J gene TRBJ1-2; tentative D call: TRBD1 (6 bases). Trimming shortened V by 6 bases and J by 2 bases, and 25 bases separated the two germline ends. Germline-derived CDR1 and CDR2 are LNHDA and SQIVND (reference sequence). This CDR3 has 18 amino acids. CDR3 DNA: TGTGCCAGTAGGAAAACCCACAGGGCCACCACCGCGAACTATGGCTACACCTTC. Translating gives CASRKTHRATTANYGYTF.